This TCR beta chain was identified during a study of T-cell reconstitution after alpha-beta-depleted transplantation in children. Study-wide results and caveats: The high TCRbeta diversity at day 60 in some patients came from surviving recipient T cells and thymic progenitors. At around two months after transplant, the alpha-beta T cells were reportedly derived from several hundred expanded clones that came from non-depleted graft cells.

Researchers prepared the TCRbeta library using unique molecular identifiers, the study reports. In TCRdb, the PCR reads were re-called with MiXCR into one record per CDR3 protein. The repertoire has hundreds of thousands of distinct CDR3 sequences, under 9.5% of them found once; the top ten carry nearly 6.5%. Ten or more counts support this clonotype. What it recognizes is unknown. V was clipped by 2 bases and J by 2 bases, with 11 bases between them. The CDR3 length is 15 residues. The V gene's germline CDR1 is LNHDA and CDR2 SQIVND (reference sequence). Material: PBMCs, mostly from graft donor cells, obtained 180 days after TCRalphabeta/CD19-depleted stem cell transplant. This receptor was taken from a male patient younger than 18 who had a stem cell transplant for acute lymphoblastic leukemia, so the T cells may come from the graft donor. V is TRBV19 and J is TRBJ2-3; no definite D call. CDR3 DNA sequence: TGTGCCAGTAGTATACAAAGCCTCTACACAGATACGCAGTATTTT. This gives the protein CASSIQSLYTDTQYF.